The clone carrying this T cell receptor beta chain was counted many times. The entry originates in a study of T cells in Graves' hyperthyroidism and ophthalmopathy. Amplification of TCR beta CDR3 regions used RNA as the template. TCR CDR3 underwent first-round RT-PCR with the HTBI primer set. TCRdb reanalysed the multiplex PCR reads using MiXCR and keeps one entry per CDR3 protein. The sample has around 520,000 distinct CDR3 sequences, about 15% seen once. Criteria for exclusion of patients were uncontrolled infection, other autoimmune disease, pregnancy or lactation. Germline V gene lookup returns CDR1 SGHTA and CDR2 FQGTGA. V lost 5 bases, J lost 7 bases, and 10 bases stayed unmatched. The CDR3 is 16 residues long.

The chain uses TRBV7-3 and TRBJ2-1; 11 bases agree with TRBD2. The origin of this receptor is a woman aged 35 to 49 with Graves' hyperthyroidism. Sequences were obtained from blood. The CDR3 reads CASSMDGTSGNNEQFF. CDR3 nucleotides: TGTGCCAGCAGCATGGACGGGACTAGCGGAAATAATGAGCAGTTCTTC.